This T cell receptor beta chain emerged from a study of blood T cell repertoires in COVID-19. Assay: immunoSEQ multiplex PCR; the TCRdb copy retains only in-frame clones and omits some. The repertoire includes about 55,000 clones, more than 70% of them detected once, and roughly 16% sits in the top ten. The V end lost 4 bases, the J end lost 3 bases, and 12 bases lay between the germline ends. Germline V gene sequence: CDR1 LNHDA, CDR2 SQIVND (reference sequence). The CDR3 consists of 14 residues. The TCR was taken from a human donor in a cohort sampled during active COVID-19. Source material: peripheral blood. The chain is built from TRBV19 and TRBJ1-2; possible D gene TRBD1, 5 bases. For the CDR3, the DNA is TGTGCCAGTAGTAGGGCAGGGTATGACTATGGCTACACCTTC. Translation: CASSRAGYDYGYTF.